Here is one TCR beta chain with its context. This record comes from a study of shared clonotypes between healthy human individuals. The table came from immunoSEQ multiplex PCR; TCRdb's copy has only in-frame clones and leaves some out. Counted here are around 940,000 clones, about 80% occurring once; the ten biggest clones make up approximately 1.5%. The CDR3 extends over 16 amino acids. With V trimmed by 1 base and J by 4 bases, 6 bases remained unmatched. Germline assignment: CDR1 SEHNR and CDR2 FQNEAQ (reference sequence). The clonotype was recovered from a man between 18 and 29 years old in good health. The chain uses TRBV7-9 and TRBJ2-3, with 9 nucleotides matching TRBD2. Sequenced input: memory CD4+ T cells sorted from blood. Subset noted: CD45RA-negative fraction. Here the CDR3 reads CASSLVLAGVSDTQYF. DNA for the CDR3: TGTGCCAGCAGCTTAGTCTTAGCGGGAGTTTCAGATACGCAGTATTTT.